This T cell receptor beta chain was sequenced for a study of T-cell reconstitution after alpha-beta-depleted transplantation in children. CDR1 is SGHRS and CDR2 is YFSETQ in the germline V gene. Trimming shortened V by 3 bases and J by 1 base, and 9 bases separated the two germline ends. The CDR3 has 14 residues. Unique molecular identifiers were incorporated when the TCRbeta library was constructed. TCRdb ran MiXCR on the PCR reads and lists one entry per CDR3 protein. The data show around 240,000 distinct CDR3 sequences, just under 8.5% seen once. This clonotype came up many times. This sequence originates from a male patient younger than 18 who had a stem cell transplant for acute lymphoblastic leukemia, so the T cells may come from the graft donor. The chain couples TRBV5-1 to TRBJ2-3; D uncertain. Sequences were derived from PBMCs, mostly from graft donor cells, sampled 180 days after TCRalphabeta/CD19-depleted stem cell transplant. DNA of the CDR3: TGCGCCAGCAGCTCTGAAGAAGGCACAGATACGCAGTATTTT. Amino acid sequence: CASSSEEGTDTQYF.